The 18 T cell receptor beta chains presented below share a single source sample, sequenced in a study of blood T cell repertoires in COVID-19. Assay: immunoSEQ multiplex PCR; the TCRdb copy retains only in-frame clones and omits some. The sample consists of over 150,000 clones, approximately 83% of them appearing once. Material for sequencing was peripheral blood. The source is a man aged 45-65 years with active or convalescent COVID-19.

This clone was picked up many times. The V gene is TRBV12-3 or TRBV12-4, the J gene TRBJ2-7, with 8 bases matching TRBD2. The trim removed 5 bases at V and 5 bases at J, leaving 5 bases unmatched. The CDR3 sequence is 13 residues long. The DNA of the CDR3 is TGTGCCAGCAGTCCGGGACTAGGGGACGAGCAGTACTTC. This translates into CASSPGLGDEQYF.

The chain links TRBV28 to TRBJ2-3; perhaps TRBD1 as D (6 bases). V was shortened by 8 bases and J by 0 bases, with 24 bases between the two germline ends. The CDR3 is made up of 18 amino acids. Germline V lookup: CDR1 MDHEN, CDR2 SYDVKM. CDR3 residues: CASGITGKSHASTDTQYF. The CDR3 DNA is TGTGCCAGCGGTATTACAGGGAAATCTCATGCTAGCACAGATACGCAGTATTTT.

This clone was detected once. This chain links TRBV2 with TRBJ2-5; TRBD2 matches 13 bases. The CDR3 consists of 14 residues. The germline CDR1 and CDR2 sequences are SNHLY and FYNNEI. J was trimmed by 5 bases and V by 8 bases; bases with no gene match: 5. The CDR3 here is CASLGLAGSETQYF. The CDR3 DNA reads TGTGCCAGCTTGGGACTAGCGGGATCCGAGACCCAGTACTTC. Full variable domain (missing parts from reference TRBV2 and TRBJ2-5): EPEVTQTPSHQVTQMGQEVILRCVPISNHLYFYWYRQILGQKVEFLVSFYNNEISEKSEIFDDQFSVERPDGSNFTLKIRSTKLEDSAMYFCASLGLAGSETQYFGPGTRLLVL.

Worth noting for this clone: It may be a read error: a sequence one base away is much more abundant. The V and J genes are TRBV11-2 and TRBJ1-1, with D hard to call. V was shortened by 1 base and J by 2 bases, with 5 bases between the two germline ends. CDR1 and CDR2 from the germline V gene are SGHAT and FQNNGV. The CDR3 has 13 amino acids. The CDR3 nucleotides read TGTGCCAGCAGCTTAGGGCCTAACACTGAAGCTTTCTTT. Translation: CASSLGPNTEAFF.

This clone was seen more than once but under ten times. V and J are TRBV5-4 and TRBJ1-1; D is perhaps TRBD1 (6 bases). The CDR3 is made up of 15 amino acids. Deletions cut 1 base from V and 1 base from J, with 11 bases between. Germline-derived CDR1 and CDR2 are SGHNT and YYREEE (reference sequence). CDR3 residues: CASSLFRGQNTEAFF. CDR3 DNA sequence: TGTGCCAGCAGCTTGTTCAGGGGACAGAACACTGAAGCTTTCTTT.

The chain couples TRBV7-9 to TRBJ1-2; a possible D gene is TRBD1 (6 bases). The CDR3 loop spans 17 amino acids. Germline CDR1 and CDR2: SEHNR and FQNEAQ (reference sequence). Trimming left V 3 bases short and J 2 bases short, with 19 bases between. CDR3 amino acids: CASSFVGRQGTNYGYTF. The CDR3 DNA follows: TGTGCCAGCAGCTTTGTGGGTCGGCAGGGGACCAACTATGGCTACACCTTC. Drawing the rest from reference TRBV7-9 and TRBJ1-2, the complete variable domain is DTGVSQNPRHKITKRGQNVTFRCDPISEHNRLYWYRQTLGQGPEFLTYFQNEAQLEKSRLLSDRFSAERPKGSFSTLEIQRTEQGDSAMYLCASSFVGRQGTNYGYTFGSGTRLTVV.

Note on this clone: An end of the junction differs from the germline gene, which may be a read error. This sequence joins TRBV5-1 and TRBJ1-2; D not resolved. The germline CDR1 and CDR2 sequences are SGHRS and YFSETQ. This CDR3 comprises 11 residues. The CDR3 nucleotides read TGCGCCAGCAGCGACGGAGGGCAGGACGCCTTC. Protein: CASSDGGQDAF.

The CDR3 here is CATSRDLNRGAYEQYF. In nucleotides, the CDR3 is TGTGCCACCAGCAGAGATCTTAACAGGGGCGCCTACGAGCAGTACTTC. This chain uses TRBV15 with TRBJ2-7; 7 bases map to TRBD1. The CDR3 is 16 amino acids. The J segment lost 2 bases and the V segment lost 0 bases, leaving 7 bases of the junction unmatched. CDR1 and CDR2 (germline): LNHNV, YYDKDF (reference sequence).

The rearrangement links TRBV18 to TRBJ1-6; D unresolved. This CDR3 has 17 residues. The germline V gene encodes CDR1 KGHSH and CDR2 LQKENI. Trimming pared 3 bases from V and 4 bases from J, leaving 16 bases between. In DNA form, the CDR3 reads TGTGCCAGCTCACCTGGACTAGGCGGGGATTATAATTCACCCCTCCACTTT. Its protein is CASSPGLGGDYNSPLHF.

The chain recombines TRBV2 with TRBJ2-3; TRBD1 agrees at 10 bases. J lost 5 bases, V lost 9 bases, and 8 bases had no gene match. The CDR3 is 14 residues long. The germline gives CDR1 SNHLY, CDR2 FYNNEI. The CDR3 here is CASSVTGGLDTQYF. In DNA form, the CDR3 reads TGTGCCAGTTCCGTGACAGGGGGCCTAGATACGCAGTATTTT.

This CDR3 is CAWSRAGLRSEQYF. The DNA for the CDR3 is TGTGCCTGGAGTCGGGCAGGGCTAAGGAGCGAGCAGTACTTC. The chain combines TRBV30 with TRBJ2-7, with D perhaps TRBD1 (5 bases). The CDR3 has 14 residues. Germline assignment: CDR1 GTSNPN and CDR2 SVGIG (reference sequence). V dropped 2 bases and J dropped 6 bases, with 17 bases sitting between them. The full variable domain, in which reference TRBV30 and TRBJ2-7 provide the parts outside the CDR3, is SQTIHQWPATLVQPVGSPLSLECTVEGTSNPNLYWYRQAAGRGLQLLFYSVGIGQISSEVPQNLSASRPQDRQFILSSKKLLLSDSGFYLCAWSRAGLRSEQYFGPGTRLTVT.

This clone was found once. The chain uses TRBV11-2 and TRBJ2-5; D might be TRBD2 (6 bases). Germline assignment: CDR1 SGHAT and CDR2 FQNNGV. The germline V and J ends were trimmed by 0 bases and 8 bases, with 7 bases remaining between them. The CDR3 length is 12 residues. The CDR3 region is CASSLERGTQYF. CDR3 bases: TGTGCCAGCAGCTTAGAGCGGGGAACCCAGTACTTC.

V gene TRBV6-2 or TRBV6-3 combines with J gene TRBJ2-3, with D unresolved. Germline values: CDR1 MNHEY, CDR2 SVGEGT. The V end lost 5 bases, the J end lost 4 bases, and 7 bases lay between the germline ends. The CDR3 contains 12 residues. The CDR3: CASSPSADTQYF. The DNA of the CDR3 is TGTGCCAGCAGTCCCTCCGCAGATACGCAGTATTTT.

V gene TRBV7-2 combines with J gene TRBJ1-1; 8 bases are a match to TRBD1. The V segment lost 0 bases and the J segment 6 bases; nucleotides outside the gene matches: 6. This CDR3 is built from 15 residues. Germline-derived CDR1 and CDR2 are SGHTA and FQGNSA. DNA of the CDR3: TGTGCCAGCAGCTTAGCCGGACAGGGTGGCCCTGAAGCTTTCTTT. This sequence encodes CASSLAGQGGPEAFF.

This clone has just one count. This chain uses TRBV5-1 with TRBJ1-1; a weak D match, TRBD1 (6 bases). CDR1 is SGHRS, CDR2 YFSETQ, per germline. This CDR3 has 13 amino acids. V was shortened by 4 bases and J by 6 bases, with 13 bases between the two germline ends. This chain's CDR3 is CASSQPGGPEAFF. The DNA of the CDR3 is TGCGCCAGCAGCCAACCGGGGGGGCCTGAAGCTTTCTTT.

The CDR3 spells CASSRDRVRSDTQYF. CDR3 nucleotides: TGCGCCAGCAGCAGGGACAGGGTTCGGTCAGATACGCAGTATTTT. The rearrangement links TRBV5-1 to TRBJ2-3; 9 nucleotides agree with TRBD1. Trimming took 4 bases from V and 4 from J; bases not matched to a gene: 7. The CDR3 contains 15 residues. CDR1 and CDR2 from the germline V gene are SGHRS and YFSETQ.

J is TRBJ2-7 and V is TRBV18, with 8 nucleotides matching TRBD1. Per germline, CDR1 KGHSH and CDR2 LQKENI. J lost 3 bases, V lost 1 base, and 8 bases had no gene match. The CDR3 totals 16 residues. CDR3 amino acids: CASSPLQGAALYEQYF. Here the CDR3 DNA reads TGTGCCAGCTCACCACTCCAGGGGGCGGCTCTCTACGAGCAGTACTTC.

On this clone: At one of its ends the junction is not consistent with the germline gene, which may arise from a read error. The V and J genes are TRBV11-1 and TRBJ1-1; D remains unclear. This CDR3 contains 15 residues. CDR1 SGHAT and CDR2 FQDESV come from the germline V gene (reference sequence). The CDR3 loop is CASSLERGENAEAFF. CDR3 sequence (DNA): TGTGCCAGCAGCTTAGAGCGCGGGGAGAACGCTGAAGCTTTCTTT.